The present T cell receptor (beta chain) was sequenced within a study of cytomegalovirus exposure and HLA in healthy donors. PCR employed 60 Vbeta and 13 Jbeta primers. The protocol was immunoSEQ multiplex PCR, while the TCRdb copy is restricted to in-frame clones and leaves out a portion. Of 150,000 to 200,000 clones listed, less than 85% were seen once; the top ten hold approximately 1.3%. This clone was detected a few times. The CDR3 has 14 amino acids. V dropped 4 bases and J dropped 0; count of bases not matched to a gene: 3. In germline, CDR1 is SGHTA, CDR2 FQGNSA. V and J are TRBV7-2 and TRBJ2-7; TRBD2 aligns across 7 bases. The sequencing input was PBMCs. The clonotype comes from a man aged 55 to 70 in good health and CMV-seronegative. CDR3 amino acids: CASSSRGSSYEQYF. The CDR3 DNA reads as TGTGCCAGCAGCTCGCGGGGGAGCTCCTACGAGCAGTACTTC.